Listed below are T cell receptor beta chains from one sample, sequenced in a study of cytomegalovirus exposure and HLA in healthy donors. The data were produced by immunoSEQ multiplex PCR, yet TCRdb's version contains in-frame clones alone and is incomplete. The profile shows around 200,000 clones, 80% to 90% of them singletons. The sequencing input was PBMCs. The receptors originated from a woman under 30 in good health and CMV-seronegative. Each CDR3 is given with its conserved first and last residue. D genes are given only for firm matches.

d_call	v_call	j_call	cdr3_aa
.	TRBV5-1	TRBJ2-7	CASSQSGLHEQYF
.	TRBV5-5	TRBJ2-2	CASSSTGTAGELFF
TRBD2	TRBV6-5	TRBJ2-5	CASSYSGGREGETQYF
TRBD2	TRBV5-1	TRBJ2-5	CASRPLAGVQSETQYF
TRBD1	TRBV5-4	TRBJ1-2	CASSIDRAVGYTF
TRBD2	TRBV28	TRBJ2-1	CASSLAGGQYNEQFF
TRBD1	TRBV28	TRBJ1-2	CASSRDRYYGYTF
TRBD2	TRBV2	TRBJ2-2	CARAGAGLAGGSGELFF
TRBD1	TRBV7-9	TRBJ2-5	CASSFPPTGGETQYF
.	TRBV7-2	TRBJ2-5	CASSRGAETQYF
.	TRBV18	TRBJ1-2	CASSPAAETGYTF
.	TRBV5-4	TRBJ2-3	CASSTMGRVINTQYF
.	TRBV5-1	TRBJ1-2	CASSYSGLGGYTF
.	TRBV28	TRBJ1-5	CASSPQTLGGQPQHF
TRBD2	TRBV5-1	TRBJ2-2	CASSLRTGTRGTGELFF
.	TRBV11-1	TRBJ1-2	CASSLVSRDGYTF
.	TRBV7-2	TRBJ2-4	CASSLGLGNIQYF
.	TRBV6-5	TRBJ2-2	CASSQGLGGELFF
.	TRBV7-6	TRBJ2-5	CASSLVVGVATQYF
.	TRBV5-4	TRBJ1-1	CASSLTGSTEAFF
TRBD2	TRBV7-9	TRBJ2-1	CASSASALRVSGRAGEQFF
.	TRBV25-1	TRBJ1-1	CASSDTGIMNTEAFF
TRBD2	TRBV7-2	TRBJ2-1	CASSFSGREQFF
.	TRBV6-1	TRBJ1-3	CASNNYESTIYF
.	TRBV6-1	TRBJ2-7	CASSEGGGAHYEQYF
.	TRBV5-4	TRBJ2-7	CASSLNPRAGAYEQYF
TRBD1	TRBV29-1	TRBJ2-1	CSVLRDSSYNEQFF
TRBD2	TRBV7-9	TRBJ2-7	CASSYTSGRAEQYF
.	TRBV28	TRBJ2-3	CASQTNSLTDTQYF
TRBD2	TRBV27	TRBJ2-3	CASSFLAGGIDTQYF